The clone carrying this TCR beta chain was recorded at least ten times. A junction end diverges from the germline sequence, so it may reflect a read error. Time point described: persistent/refractory GD, antithyroid drugs over 5 years with positive TRAb. Scientists built the TCR library using RNA that was extracted from PBMCs. These data come from a study of regulatory T cells in long-lasting Graves disease. The CDR3 sequence is 13 residues long. CDR1 and CDR2 from the germline V gene are SGHVS and FQNEAQ. Arm-PCR of CDR3 regions and iRepertoire HTBI primers were used to build TCR beta libraries. Per the original methods: Among the samples, 60 to 75 TRBV and 14 to 15 TRBJ segments were identified. TCRdb analysed the multiplex PCR reads with MiXCR anew, one entry per CDR3 protein. For this entry, the V and J calls and clone size follow TCRdb and not the study's own pipeline. This table has roughly 450,000 distinct CDR3 sequences, 20% to 30% appearing once.

The chain recombines TRBV7-8 with TRBJ2-4; 9 positions match TRBD2. The sequence was collected from a female donor with Graves disease. Sequencing was performed on peripheral blood mononuclear cells (PBMCs), taken when the disease was refractory, from a patient treated with antithyroid drugs. The CDR3 nucleotides are TGTGCCAGCAGCTTAATTAGCGGGAGCCCTGAAGAGTTC. Protein: CASSLISGSPEEF.